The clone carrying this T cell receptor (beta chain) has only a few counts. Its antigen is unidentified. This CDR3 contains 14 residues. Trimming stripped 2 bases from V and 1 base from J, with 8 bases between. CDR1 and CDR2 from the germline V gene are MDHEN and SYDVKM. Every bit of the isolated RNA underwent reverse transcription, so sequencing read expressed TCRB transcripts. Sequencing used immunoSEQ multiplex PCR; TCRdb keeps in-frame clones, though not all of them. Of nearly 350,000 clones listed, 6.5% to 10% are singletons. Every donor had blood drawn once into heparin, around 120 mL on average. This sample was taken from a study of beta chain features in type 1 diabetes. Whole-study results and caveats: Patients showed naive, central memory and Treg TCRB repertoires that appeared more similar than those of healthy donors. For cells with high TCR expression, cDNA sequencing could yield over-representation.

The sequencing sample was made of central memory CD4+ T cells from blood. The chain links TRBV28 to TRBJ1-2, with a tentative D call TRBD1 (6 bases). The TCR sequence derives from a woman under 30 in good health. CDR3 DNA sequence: TGTGCCAGCAGTTTACCGGACAGTAACTATGGCTACACCTTC. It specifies CASSLPDSNYGYTF.